This is a list of T cell receptor beta chains from one sample in a study of a mutant IDH1 vaccine in newly diagnosed glioma. This table comes from immunoSEQ multiplex PCR, and its TCRdb copy is limited to in-frame clones, with some not included. The sample lists about 84,000 clones, roughly four fifths occurring once. What these receptors recognize is not known. The sequenced sample was PBMCs, obtained from a glioma patient whose treatment included an IDH1 peptide vaccine. All receptors derive from a man aged 35 to 55 with glioma. Each CDR3 is given with its conserved first and last residue. The D gene is left open where the match is weak. Rows may omit the clone size; those that give it use once, few, many or a size class.

size: few; J: TRBJ1-4; D: NA; V: TRBV27; CDR3: CASSLVASNEKLFF; DNA: TGTGCCAGCAGTTTGGTTGCCAGTAATGAAAAACTGTTTTTT
size: few; J: TRBJ1-5; D: NA; V: TRBV23-1; CDR3: CASSPPRGPINQPQHF; DNA: TGCGCCAGCAGTCCCCCGCGAGGCCCGATCAATCAGCCCCAGCATTTT
size: NA; J: TRBJ2-1; D: TRBD1; V: TRBV2; CDR3: CASRARQGPHNEQFF; DNA: TGTGCCAGCAGGGCCAGACAGGGGCCACACAATGAGCAGTTCTTC
size: NA; J: TRBJ2-1; D: TRBD2; V: TRBV6-4; CDR3: CASSVGSGDHNEQFF; DNA: TGTGCCAGCAGTGTGGGTAGCGGGGACCACAATGAGCAGTTCTTC
size: NA; J: TRBJ1-5; D: NA; V: TRBV19; CDR3: CASRAAQVSNQPQHF; DNA: TGTGCCAGCAGAGCGGCCCAGGTTAGCAATCAGCCCCAGCATTTT
size: NA; J: TRBJ1-2; D: NA; V: TRBV28; CDR3: CASSHQRENYGYTF; DNA: TGTGCCAGCAGTCACCAAAGGGAAAACTATGGCTACACCTTC
size: NA; J: TRBJ2-7; D: NA; V: TRBV9; CDR3: CASSARTNSYEQYF; DNA: TGTGCCAGCAGCGCCCGGACTAACTCCTACGAGCAGTACTTC
size: NA; J: TRBJ2-5; D: NA; V: TRBV5-6; CDR3: CASLVGGQETQYF; DNA: TGTGCCAGCTTGGTGGGGGGACAAGAGACCCAGTACTTC
size: NA; J: TRBJ2-3; D: NA; V: TRBV6-1; CDR3: CASKVGTTDTQYF; DNA: TGTGCCAGCAAGGTCGGGACTACAGATACGCAGTATTTT
size: NA; J: TRBJ2-7; D: NA; V: TRBV9; CDR3: CASSLRPGISYEQYF; DNA: TGTGCCAGCAGCTTGCGGCCAGGCATCTCCTACGAGCAGTACTTC
size: NA; J: TRBJ2-4; D: NA; V: TRBV7-2; CDR3: CASSLVAGPKNIQYF; DNA: TGTGCCAGCAGCTTAGTGGCAGGTCCTAAAAACATTCAGTACTTC
size: NA; J: TRBJ2-2; D: NA; V: TRBV29-1; CDR3: CSAGISVNTGELFF; DNA: TGCAGCGCGGGGATCAGTGTAAACACCGGGGAGCTGTTTTTT
size: NA; J: TRBJ1-3; D: NA; V: TRBV7-8; CDR3: CASSEFPGNTIYF; DNA: TGTGCCAGCAGCGAATTCCCCGGAAACACCATATATTTT
size: once; J: TRBJ2-3; D: TRBD2; V: TRBV4-3; CDR3: CASSQGVLAGRTDTQYF; DNA: TGCGCCAGCAGCCAAGGAGTCCTAGCGGGCCGCACAGATACGCAGTATTTT
size: few; J: TRBJ1-4; D: NA; V: TRBV5-1; CDR3: CASSGTGVEKLFF; DNA: TGCGCCAGCAGCGGAACCGGGGTTGAAAAACTGTTTTTT
size: NA; J: TRBJ2-1; D: NA; V: TRBV2; CDR3: CASRRIGSLNEQFF; DNA: TGTGCCAGCAGGAGGATCGGCAGTCTCAATGAGCAGTTCTTC
size: NA; J: TRBJ1-3; D: NA; V: TRBV19; CDR3: CASSLSMSQVSGNTIYF; DNA: TGTGCCAGTAGCCTCTCTATGAGCCAGGTCTCTGGAAACACCATATATTTT
size: NA; J: TRBJ1-1; D: NA; V: TRBV7-2; CDR3: CASSSPWSTYFF; DNA: TGTGCCAGCAGCTCCCCTTGGTCAACCTATTTCTTT
size: NA; J: TRBJ2-3; D: TRBD2; V: TRBV5-6; CDR3: CASSTRPSGRNTQYF; DNA: TGTGCCAGCAGCACCAGGCCTAGCGGGAGAAATACGCAGTATTTT
size: NA; J: TRBJ1-4; D: NA; V: TRBV19; CDR3: CASSMGRITNEKLFF; DNA: TGTGCCAGTAGTATGGGACGGATAACTAATGAAAAACTGTTTTTT
size: NA; J: TRBJ2-1; D: NA; V: TRBV6-1; CDR3: CASSDGTDLNEQFF; DNA: TGTGCCAGCAGTGACGGGACGGACCTCAATGAGCAGTTCTTC
size: NA; J: TRBJ2-1; D: NA; V: TRBV19; CDR3: CASRIAGGPNEQFF; DNA: TGTGCCAGTAGAATTGCCGGGGGGCCCAATGAGCAGTTCTTC
size: NA; J: TRBJ2-1; D: NA; V: TRBV9; CDR3: CASSVDGVGLFGNEQFF; DNA: TGTGCCAGCAGCGTAGACGGGGTGGGGTTGTTCGGCAATGAGCAGTTCTTC
size: NA; J: TRBJ1-2; D: TRBD1; V: TRBV7-6; CDR3: CASSPGQITSNYGYTF; DNA: TGTGCCAGCAGCCCGGGACAGATTACCTCTAACTATGGCTACACCTTC
size: NA; J: TRBJ2-1; D: NA; V: TRBV25-1; CDR3: CASRGGSYNEQFF; DNA: TGTGCCAGCAGGGGGGGCTCCTACAATGAGCAGTTCTTC
size: NA; J: TRBJ2-7; D: NA; V: TRBV29-1; CDR3: CSVSGSTYEQYF; DNA: TGCAGCGTATCAGGGAGCACCTACGAGCAGTACTTC
size: NA; J: TRBJ2-5; D: TRBD2; V: TRBV5-4; CDR3: CASSLGAVLAGRGETQYF; DNA: TGTGCCAGCAGCTTGGGGGCGGTACTAGCGGGCCGTGGAGAGACCCAGTACTTC
size: NA; J: TRBJ2-1; D: NA; V: TRBV18; CDR3: CASSPAKTGDEQFF; DNA: TGTGCCAGCTCACCCGCCAAGACTGGGGATGAGCAGTTCTTC
size: once; J: TRBJ2-7; D: NA; V: TRBV27; CDR3: CASSLVGSYEQYF; DNA: TGTGCCAGCAGTTTGGTCGGATCCTACGAGCAGTACTTC
size: NA; J: TRBJ2-1; D: TRBD2; V: TRBV7-7; CDR3: CASSLTSGLGNGEQFF; DNA: TGTGCTAGCAGCCTTACTAGCGGGTTGGGTAACGGTGAGCAGTTCTTC
size: NA; J: TRBJ1-1; D: TRBD1; V: TRBV2; CDR3: CASSERLPGTGSLAFF; DNA: TGTGCCAGCAGTGAGCGCCTCCCCGGGACAGGGAGTTTAGCTTTCTTT
size: NA; J: TRBJ2-5; D: NA; V: TRBV5-6; CDR3: CASSSSGGETQYF; DNA: TGTGCCAGCAGCTCAAGCGGCGGGGAGACCCAGTACTTC
size: NA; J: TRBJ2-2; D: NA; V: TRBV11-2; CDR3: CASRNYRGGGSNTGELFF; DNA: TGTGCCAGCAGAAACTACAGAGGAGGGGGCTCGAACACCGGGGAGCTGTTTTTT
size: NA; J: TRBJ2-1; D: NA; V: TRBV6-1; CDR3: CASSGNRVSYNEQFF; DNA: TGTGCCAGCAGTGGAAACAGGGTCTCCTACAATGAGCAGTTCTTC
size: NA; J: TRBJ1-2; D: NA; V: TRBV5-6; CDR3: CASSLAGEGYTF; DNA: TGTGCCAGCAGCTTGGCAGGTGAAGGCTACACCTTC
size: NA; J: TRBJ2-2; D: NA; V: TRBV7-9; CDR3: CASSSSRGRSTGELFF; DNA: TGTGCCAGCAGCTCGTCTCGGGGGCGCAGCACCGGGGAGCTGTTTTTT
size: once; J: TRBJ2-3; D: NA; V: TRBV15; CDR3: CATSRDSASTDTQYF; DNA: TGTGCCACCAGCAGAGATTCTGCTAGCACAGATACGCAGTATTTT
size: NA; J: TRBJ2-2; D: TRBD2; V: TRBV7-8; CDR3: CASSLEGSGGTGELFF; DNA: TGTGCCAGCAGCTTAGAGGGGAGCGGGGGCACCGGGGAGCTGTTTTTT
size: NA; J: TRBJ2-7; D: NA; V: TRBV7-2; CDR3: CASSLPKTISEQYF; DNA: TGTGCCAGCAGCTTACCCAAGACTATTTCCGAGCAGTACTTC
size: NA; J: TRBJ2-5; D: TRBD1; V: TRBV25-1; CDR3: CASSELKQGGQETQYF; DNA: TGTGCCAGCAGTGAATTGAAACAGGGGGGTCAAGAGACCCAGTACTTC
size: NA; J: TRBJ2-7; D: TRBD1; V: TRBV27; CDR3: CASSSTGGGNEQYF; DNA: TGTGCCAGCAGTTCAACAGGGGGCGGGAACGAGCAGTACTTC
size: NA; J: TRBJ1-1; D: NA; V: TRBV29-1; CDR3: CSAMLAWGTEAFF; DNA: TGCAGCGCCATGCTCGCCTGGGGCACTGAAGCTTTCTTT
size: NA; J: TRBJ2-3; D: NA; V: TRBV28; CDR3: CASSLQGSTDTQYF; DNA: TGTGCCAGCAGTTTACAGGGCAGCACAGATACGCAGTATTTT
size: NA; J: TRBJ1-1; D: NA; V: TRBV6-6; CDR3: CASDPGTTEAFF; DNA: TGTGCCAGCGATCCAGGGACCACTGAAGCTTTCTTT
size: NA; J: TRBJ2-2; D: NA; V: TRBV4-1; CDR3: CASSHSDRVGELFF; DNA: TGCGCCAGCAGCCATTCGGACCGGGTCGGGGAGCTGTTTTTT
size: NA; J: TRBJ2-7; D: NA; V: TRBV5-4; CDR3: CASSFGSPSYEQYF; DNA: TGTGCCAGCAGCTTCGGGAGTCCCTCCTACGAGCAGTACTTC
size: NA; J: TRBJ2-2; D: NA; V: TRBV18; CDR3: CASSPPRGNTATGELFF; DNA: TGTGCCAGCTCACCACCGAGAGGGAACACTGCCACCGGGGAGCTGTTTTTT
size: NA; J: TRBJ2-3; D: TRBD1; V: TRBV5-1; CDR3: CASSTGQGADTQYF; DNA: TGCGCCAGCAGCACCGGACAGGGGGCAGATACGCAGTATTTT
size: NA; J: TRBJ2-2; D: NA; V: TRBV7-2; CDR3: CASSKHTGGGTGELFF; DNA: TGTGCCAGCAGCAAACATACAGGGGGAGGGACCGGGGAGCTGTTTTTT
size: NA; J: TRBJ1-6; D: NA; V: TRBV7-9; CDR3: CASSPRQDSPLHF; DNA: TGTGCCAGCAGCCCAAGACAGGACTCACCCCTCCACTTT
size: NA; J: TRBJ1-2; D: TRBD1; V: TRBV2; CDR3: CASSDSVRDRRSYGYTF; DNA: TGTGCCAGCAGTGACTCCGTCCGGGACAGGCGATCATATGGCTACACCTTC
size: NA; J: TRBJ2-7; D: NA; V: TRBV9; CDR3: CASSVEPDTREQYF; DNA: TGTGCCAGCAGCGTAGAACCAGATACAAGGGAGCAGTACTTC